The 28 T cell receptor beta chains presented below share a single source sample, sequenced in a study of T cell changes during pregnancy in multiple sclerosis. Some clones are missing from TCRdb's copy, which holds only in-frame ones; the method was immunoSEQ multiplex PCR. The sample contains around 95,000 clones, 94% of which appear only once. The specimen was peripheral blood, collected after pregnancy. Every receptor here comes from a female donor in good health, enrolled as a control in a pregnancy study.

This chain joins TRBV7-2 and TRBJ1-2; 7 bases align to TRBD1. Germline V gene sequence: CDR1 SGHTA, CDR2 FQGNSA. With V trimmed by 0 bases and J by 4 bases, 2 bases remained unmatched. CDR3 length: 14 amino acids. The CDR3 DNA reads TGTGCCAGCAGCTTAGCTCAGGGGGGCTATGGCTACACCTTC. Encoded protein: CASSLAQGGYGYTF.

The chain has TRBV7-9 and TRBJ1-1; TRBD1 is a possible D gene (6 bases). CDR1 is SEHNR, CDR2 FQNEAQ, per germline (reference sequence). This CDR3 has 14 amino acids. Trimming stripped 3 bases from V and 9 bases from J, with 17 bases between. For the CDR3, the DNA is TGTGCCAGCAGCTTGGGGGCAGGCCCCCTGAAAGCTTTCTTT. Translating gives CASSLGAGPLKAFF.

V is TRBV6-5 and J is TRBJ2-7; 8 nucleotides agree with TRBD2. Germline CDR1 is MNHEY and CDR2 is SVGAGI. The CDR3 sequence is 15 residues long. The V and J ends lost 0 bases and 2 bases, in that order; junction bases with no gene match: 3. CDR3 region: CASSYSPRGAYEQYF. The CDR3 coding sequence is TGTGCCAGCAGTTACTCTCCGCGGGGGGCCTACGAGCAGTACTTC.

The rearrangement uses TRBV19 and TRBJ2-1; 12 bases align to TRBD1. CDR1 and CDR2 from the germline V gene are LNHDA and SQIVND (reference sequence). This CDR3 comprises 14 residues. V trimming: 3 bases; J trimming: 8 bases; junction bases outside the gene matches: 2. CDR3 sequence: CASSIGTGGYEQFF. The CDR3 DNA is TGTGCCAGTAGTATTGGGACAGGGGGCTATGAGCAGTTCTTC.

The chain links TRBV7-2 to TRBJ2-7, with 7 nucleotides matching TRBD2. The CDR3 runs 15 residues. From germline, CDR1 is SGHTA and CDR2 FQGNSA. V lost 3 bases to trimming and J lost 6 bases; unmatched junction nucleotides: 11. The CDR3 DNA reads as TGTGCCAGCAGCTTTAAAGCGGGAACCGCTAGCGAGCAGTACTTC. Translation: CASSFKAGTASEQYF.

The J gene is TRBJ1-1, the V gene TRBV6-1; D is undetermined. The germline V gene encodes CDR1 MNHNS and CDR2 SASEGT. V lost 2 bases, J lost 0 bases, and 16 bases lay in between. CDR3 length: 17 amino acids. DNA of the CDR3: TGTGCCAGCAGTGAATTAGATAGTCGTTTATTGAACACTGAAGCTTTCTTT. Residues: CASSELDSRLLNTEAFF.

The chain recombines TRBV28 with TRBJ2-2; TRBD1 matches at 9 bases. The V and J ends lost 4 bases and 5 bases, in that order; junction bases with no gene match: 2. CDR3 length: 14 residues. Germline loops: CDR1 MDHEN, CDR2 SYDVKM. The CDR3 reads CASSSGQGTGELFF. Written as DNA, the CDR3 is TGTGCCAGCAGTTCGGGACAGGGTACCGGGGAGCTGTTTTTT.

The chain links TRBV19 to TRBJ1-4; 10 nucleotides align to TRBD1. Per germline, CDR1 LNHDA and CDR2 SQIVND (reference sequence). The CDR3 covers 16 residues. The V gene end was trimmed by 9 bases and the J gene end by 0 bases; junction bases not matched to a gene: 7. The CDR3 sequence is CASRDRGYATNEKLFF. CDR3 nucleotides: TGTGCCAGCAGGGACAGGGGTTATGCAACTAATGAAAAACTGTTTTTT.

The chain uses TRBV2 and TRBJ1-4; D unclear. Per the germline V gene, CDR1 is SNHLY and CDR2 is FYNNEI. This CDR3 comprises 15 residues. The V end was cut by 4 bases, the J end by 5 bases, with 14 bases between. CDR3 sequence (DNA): TGTGCCAGCAGTGTTCTAATCGGGGTAAATGAAAAACTGTTTTTT. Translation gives CASSVLIGVNEKLFF.

The CDR3 coding sequence is TGTGCCAGCAGGCAGACAGCCTACACAGATACGCAGTATTTT. This encodes CASRQTAYTDTQYF. This chain joins TRBV7-9 and TRBJ2-3, with D perhaps TRBD1 (5 bases). Per the germline V gene, CDR1 is SEHNR and CDR2 is FQNEAQ (reference sequence). V lost 6 bases and J 2 bases, leaving 12 bases between the germline ends. The CDR3 totals 14 residues.

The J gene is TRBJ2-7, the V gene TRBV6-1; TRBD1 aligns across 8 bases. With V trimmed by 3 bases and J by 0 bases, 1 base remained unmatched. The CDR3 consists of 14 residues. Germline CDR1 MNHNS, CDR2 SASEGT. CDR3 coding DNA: TGTGCCAGCAGTGACAGGGGGCTCTCCTACGAGCAGTACTTC. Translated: CASSDRGLSYEQYF.

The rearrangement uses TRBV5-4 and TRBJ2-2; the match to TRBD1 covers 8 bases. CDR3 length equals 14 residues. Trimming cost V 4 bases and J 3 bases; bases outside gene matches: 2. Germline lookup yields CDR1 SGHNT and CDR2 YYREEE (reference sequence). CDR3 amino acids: CASSGDRYTGELFF. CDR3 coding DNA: TGTGCCAGCAGCGGGGACAGGTACACCGGGGAGCTGTTTTTT.

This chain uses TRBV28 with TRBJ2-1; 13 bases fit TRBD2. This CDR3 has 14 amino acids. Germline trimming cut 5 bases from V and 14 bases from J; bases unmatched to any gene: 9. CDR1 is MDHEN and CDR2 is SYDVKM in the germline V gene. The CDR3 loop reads CASSAGLAGDPEFF. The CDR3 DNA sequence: TGTGCCAGCAGTGCTGGACTAGCGGGAGATCCTGAGTTCTTC.

This CDR3 reads CASSLGQGPGELFF. CDR3 nucleotide sequence: TGCGCCAGCAGCTTGGGACAGGGACCCGGGGAGCTGTTTTTT. V usage is TRBV5-1 and J usage is TRBJ2-2; 7 nucleotides line up with TRBD1. CDR3 length: 14 amino acids. Trimming removed 0 bases from V and 6 bases from J; junction bases left unmatched: 2. Germline V lookup: CDR1 SGHRS, CDR2 YFSETQ. The whole variable domain, remainder taken from reference TRBV5-1 and TRBJ2-2, is KAGVTQTPRYLIKTRGQQVTLSCSPISGHRSVSWYQQTPGQGLQFLFEYFSETQRNKGNFPGRFSGRQFSNSRSEMNVSTLELGDSALYLCASSLGQGPGELFFGEGSRLTVL.

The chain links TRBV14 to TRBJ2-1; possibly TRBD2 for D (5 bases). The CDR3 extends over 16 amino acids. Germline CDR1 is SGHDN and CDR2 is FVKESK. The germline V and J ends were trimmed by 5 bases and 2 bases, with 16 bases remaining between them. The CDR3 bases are TGTGCCAGCAGCGGTTTTGCGGGCCTTACCTACAATGAGCAGTTCTTC. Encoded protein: CASSGFAGLTYNEQFF. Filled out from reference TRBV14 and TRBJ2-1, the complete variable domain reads EAGVTQFPSHSVIEKGQTVTLRCDPISGHDNLYWYRRVMGKEIKFLLHFVKESKQDESGMPNNRFLAERTGGTYSTLKVQPAELEDSGVYFCASSGFAGLTYNEQFFGPGTRLTVL.

CDR3 loop: CASKTSNEQFF. DNA for the CDR3: TGTGCCAGCAAAACGAGCAATGAGCAGTTCTTC. The V call is TRBV2, the J call TRBJ2-1; D uncertain. This CDR3 has 11 residues. Trimming cost V 7 bases and J 6 bases, with 7 bases left between them. Germline V gene lookup returns CDR1 SNHLY and CDR2 FYNNEI.

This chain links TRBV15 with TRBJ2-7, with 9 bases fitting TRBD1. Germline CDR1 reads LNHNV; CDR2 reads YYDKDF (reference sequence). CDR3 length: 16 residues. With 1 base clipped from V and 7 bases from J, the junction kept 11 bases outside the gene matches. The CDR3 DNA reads TGTGCCACCAGCAGAGTGTCGCCGGGACAGGGTTGGGAGCAGTACTTC. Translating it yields CATSRVSPGQGWEQYF.

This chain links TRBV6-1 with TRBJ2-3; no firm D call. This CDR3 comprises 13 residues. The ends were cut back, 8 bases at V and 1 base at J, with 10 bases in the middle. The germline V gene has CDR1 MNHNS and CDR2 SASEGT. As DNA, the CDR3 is TGTGCCAGCTTAGCCCCCGGCACAGATACGCAGTATTTT. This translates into CASLAPGTDTQYF.

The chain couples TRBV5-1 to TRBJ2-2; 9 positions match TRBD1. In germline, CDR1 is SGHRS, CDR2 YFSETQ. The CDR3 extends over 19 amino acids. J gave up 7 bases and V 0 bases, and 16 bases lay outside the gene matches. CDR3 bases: TGCGCCAGCAGCTTGGACATTCCCACAGGGGGCTATCGAGGCGGGGAGCTGTTTTTT. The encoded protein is CASSLDIPTGGYRGGELFF.

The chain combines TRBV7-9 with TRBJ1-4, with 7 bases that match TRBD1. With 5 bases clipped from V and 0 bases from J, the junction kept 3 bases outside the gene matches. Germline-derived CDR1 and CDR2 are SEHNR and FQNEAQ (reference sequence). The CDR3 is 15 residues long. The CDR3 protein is CASSPGQTTNEKLFF. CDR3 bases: TGTGCCAGCAGCCCGGGACAGACAACTAATGAAAAACTGTTTTTT.

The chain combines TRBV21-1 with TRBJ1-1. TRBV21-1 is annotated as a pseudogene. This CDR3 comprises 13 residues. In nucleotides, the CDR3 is TGTGCCAGCAGCAAAGTGTACCCACGGGAGGCGGCCTTT. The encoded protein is CASSKVYPREAAF.

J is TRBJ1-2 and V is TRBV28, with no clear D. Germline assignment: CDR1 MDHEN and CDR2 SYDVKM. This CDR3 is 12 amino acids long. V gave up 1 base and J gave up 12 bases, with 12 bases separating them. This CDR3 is CASSLSQEGNTF. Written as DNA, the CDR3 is TGTGCCAGCAGTTTATCCCAGGAGGGCAACACCTTC.

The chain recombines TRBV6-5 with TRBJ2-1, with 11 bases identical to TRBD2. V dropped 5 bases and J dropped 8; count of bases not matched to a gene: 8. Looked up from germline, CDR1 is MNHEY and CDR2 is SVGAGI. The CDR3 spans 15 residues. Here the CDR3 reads CASSRSSGRYHEQFF. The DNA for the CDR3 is TGTGCCAGCAGTAGATCTAGCGGGAGGTACCATGAGCAGTTCTTC.

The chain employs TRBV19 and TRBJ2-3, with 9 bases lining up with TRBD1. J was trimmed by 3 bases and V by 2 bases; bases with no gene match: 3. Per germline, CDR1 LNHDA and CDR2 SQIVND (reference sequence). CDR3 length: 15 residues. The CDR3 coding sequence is TGTGCCAGTAGTATAAGGGACAGGGCAACAGATACGCAGTATTTT. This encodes CASSIRDRATDTQYF.

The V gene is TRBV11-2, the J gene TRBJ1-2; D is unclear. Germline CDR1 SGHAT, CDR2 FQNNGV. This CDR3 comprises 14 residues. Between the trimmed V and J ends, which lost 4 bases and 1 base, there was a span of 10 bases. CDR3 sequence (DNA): TGTGCCAGCAGCTCAACCGGGGTTAACTATGGCTACACCTTC. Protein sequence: CASSSTGVNYGYTF.

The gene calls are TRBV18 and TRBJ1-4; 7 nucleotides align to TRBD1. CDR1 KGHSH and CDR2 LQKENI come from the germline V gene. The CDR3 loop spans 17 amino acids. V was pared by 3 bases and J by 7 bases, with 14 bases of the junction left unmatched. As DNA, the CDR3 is TGTGCCAGCTCACCGGGACAGTCGACAAGACGGGCTGAAAAACTGTTTTTT. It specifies CASSPGQSTRRAEKLFF.

The CDR3: CSVRQPSSYEQYF. CDR3 nucleotide sequence: TGCAGCGTACGACAGCCGAGCTCCTACGAGCAGTACTTC. The chain uses TRBV29-1 and TRBJ2-7; possibly TRBD1 for D (5 bases). Germline CDR1 SQVTM, CDR2 ANQGSEA. The CDR3 is 13 residues long. Trimming took off 6 bases at V and 0 bases at J, with 12 bases between the two ends.

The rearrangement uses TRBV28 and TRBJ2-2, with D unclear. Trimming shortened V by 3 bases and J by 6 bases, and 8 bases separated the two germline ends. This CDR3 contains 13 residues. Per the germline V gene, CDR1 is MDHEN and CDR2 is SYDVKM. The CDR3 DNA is TGTGCCAGCAGTTTGTCAGGATCCGGGGAGCTGTTTTTT. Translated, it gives CASSLSGSGELFF.